One sample yielded the 22 T cell receptor beta chains listed below, sequenced in a study of control samples from healthy donors and cancer patients. Profiling relied on immunoSEQ multiplex PCR, and the TCRdb table lists in-frame clones only, not all of them. The table has about 77,000 clones, roughly 92% seen once. Material for sequencing was blood. The receptors stem from a woman between 55 and 75 years old in good health.

The genes are TRBV10-3 and TRBJ2-7; the D is unclear. Germline V gene data show CDR1 as ENHRY and CDR2 as SYGVKD. This CDR3 contains 13 residues. V lost 8 bases to trimming and J lost 3 bases, with 14 bases between them. This CDR3 is CAIRAEALYEQYF. CDR3 DNA sequence: TGTGCCATCCGGGCCGAGGCGCTCTACGAGCAGTACTTC.

This chain connects TRBV7-2 to TRBJ1-4; TRBD1 agrees at 7 bases. Germline loops: CDR1 SGHTA, CDR2 FQGNSA. The length of the CDR3 is 18 residues. V gave up 5 bases and J gave up 0 bases; unmatched junction bases: 12. The CDR3 region has the DNA TGTGCCAGCAGCAACACTCGGGACAGATTTGCAACTAATGAAAAACTGTTTTTT. Its protein is CASSNTRDRFATNEKLFF.

V is TRBV7-2 and J is TRBJ2-7, with 7 bases fitting TRBD2. The CDR3 loop spans 14 amino acids. Germline V lookup: CDR1 SGHTA, CDR2 FQGNSA. J gave up 2 bases and V 5 bases, and 6 bases lay outside the gene matches. This CDR3 reads CASSPPTSTYEQYF. Here the CDR3 DNA reads TGTGCCAGCAGCCCACCGACTAGCACCTACGAGCAGTACTTC.

This clone was counted between two and nine times. The chain uses TRBV4-1 and TRBJ1-2, with 8 bases lining up with TRBD1. The ends lost 3 bases at V and 7 bases at J; junction bases unmatched: 13. The CDR3 runs to 16 residues. Germline assignment: CDR1 MGHRA and CDR2 YSYEKL. CDR3 DNA: TGCGCCAGCAGCCAGTCCAATCTCAGGGGGCCCCTTGGCTACACCTTC. It specifies CASSQSNLRGPLGYTF.

There are a few counts of this clone. V usage is TRBV7-3 and J usage is TRBJ2-5, with D possibly matching TRBD1 (6 bases). V lost 5 bases and J 5 bases, leaving 18 bases between the germline ends. This CDR3 is built from 15 residues. Germline values: CDR1 SGHTA, CDR2 FQGTGA. In DNA form, the CDR3 reads TGTGCCAGCAGCCCTACAGGGTCCGGTGGGGAGACCCAGTACTTC. This translates into CASSPTGSGGETQYF.

This clone was observed a handful of times. The rearrangement joins TRBV5-4 to TRBJ1-2; D may be TRBD1 (6 bases). Trimming stripped 4 bases from V and 4 bases from J, with 8 bases between. CDR3 length: 12 residues. Germline CDR1 and CDR2: SGHNT and YYREEE (reference sequence). CDR3: CASSLDSYGYTF. In DNA, the CDR3 is TGTGCCAGCAGCCTGGACAGCTATGGCTACACCTTC.

The chain couples TRBV5-1 to TRBJ1-6, with D tentatively TRBD1 (6 bases). CDR3 length: 15 amino acids. V was clipped by 3 bases and J by 7 bases, with 14 bases between them. Germline CDR1 is SGHRS and CDR2 is YFSETQ. In DNA form, the CDR3 reads TGCGCCAGCAGCTCTGGAGGGGGGAGAAATTCACCCCTCCACTTT. Its translation: CASSSGGGRNSPLHF.

The V and J genes are TRBV6-5 and TRBJ2-7, with D perhaps matching TRBD1 (6 bases). CDR1 is MNHEY, CDR2 SVGAGI, per germline. The CDR3 is made up of 15 amino acids. V shed 4 bases and J shed 4 bases, with 17 bases lying between them. CDR3 nucleotide sequence: TGTGCCAGCAGTTCCCAGACAGGTATCTTTTACGAGCAGTACTTC. This translates into CASSSQTGIFYEQYF.

This chain uses TRBV28 with TRBJ2-1; TRBD1 agrees at 7 bases. After removal of 5 bases from V and 3 bases from J, the junction contained 7 bases not matched to a gene. CDR3 length: 15 residues. Germline V gene data show CDR1 as MDHEN and CDR2 as SYDVKM. DNA for the CDR3: TGTGCCAGCAGTCTCTCCGGGACAGTCTACAATGAGCAGTTCTTC. Residues: CASSLSGTVYNEQFF. Full variable domain (remainder filled in from reference TRBV28 and TRBJ2-1): DVKVTQSSRYLVKRTGEKVFLECVQDMDHENMFWYRQDPGLGLRLIYFSYDVKMKEKGDIPEGYSVSREKKERFSLILESASTNQTSMYLCASSLSGTVYNEQFFGPGTRLTVL.

The chain employs TRBV6-5 and TRBJ1-1; D ambiguous. The CDR3 has 13 residues. V shed 6 bases and J shed 1 base, with 9 bases lying between them. The germline V gene encodes CDR1 MNHEY and CDR2 SVGAGI. DNA of the CDR3: TGTGCCAGCAGCTCCGGATGGAACACTGAAGCTTTCTTT. It yields the protein CASSSGWNTEAFF.

The chain couples TRBV6-5 to TRBJ2-7; no clear D gene. CDR1 is MNHEY and CDR2 is SVGAGI in the germline V gene. The CDR3 sequence is 14 residues long. Deletions cut 0 bases from V and 2 bases from J, with 8 bases between. The CDR3 coding sequence is TGTGCCAGCAGTTACTCGACGGCTACCTACGAGCAGTACTTC. Protein: CASSYSTATYEQYF.

The chain couples TRBV6-5 to TRBJ2-7, with D perhaps being TRBD1 or TRBD2 (6 bases each). Trimming cost V 6 bases and J 7 bases, with 19 bases left between them. The CDR3 has 14 residues. Germline V lookup: CDR1 MNHEY, CDR2 SVGAGI. The CDR3 DNA is TGTGCCAGCAGCGAGCCCGTGGGGGCGGGGGAGCAGTACTTC. Translated, it gives CASSEPVGAGEQYF.

This clone was seen a single time. The CDR3 DNA reads TGTGCCAGCAGCTTAGTCTACGAGCAGTACTTC. This codes for CASSLVYEQYF. The V and J genes are TRBV7-2 and TRBJ2-7, with no clear D. The length of the CDR3 is 11 residues. Germline CDR1 and CDR2: SGHTA and FQGNSA. V lost 1 base and J 3 bases, leaving 1 base between the germline ends.

This rearrangement joins TRBV12-3 or TRBV12-4 to TRBJ1-5; D is unclear. The ends were cut back, 3 bases at V and 4 bases at J, with 4 bases in the middle. The CDR3 contains 12 residues. DNA for the CDR3: TGTGCCAGCAGTTTTTTTAATCAGCCCCAGCATTTT. Encoded protein: CASSFFNQPQHF.

This chain joins TRBV7-2 and TRBJ2-7; the match to TRBD2 covers 10 bases. Germline CDR1 SGHTA, CDR2 FQGNSA. The CDR3 is 16 residues long. J lost 4 bases, V lost 2 bases, and 8 bases had no gene match. CDR3 DNA: TGTGCCAGCAGCTTATTAGGGGGACTAGCGAGGTACGAGCAGTACTTC. It encodes CASSLLGGLARYEQYF.

This clone was seen only once. V is TRBV6-1 and J is TRBJ2-7, with D perhaps being TRBD1 or TRBD2 (6 bases each). Trimming pared 3 bases from V and 0 bases from J, leaving 15 bases between. Germline V gene data show CDR1 as MNHNS and CDR2 as SASEGT. CDR3 length: 16 residues. As DNA, the CDR3 is TGTGCCAGCAGTGATCCGAGGGGGGCACTCTCCTACGAGCAGTACTTC. As protein: CASSDPRGALSYEQYF.

This clone was counted a single time. V is TRBV6-5 and J is TRBJ2-3; 7 nucleotides align to TRBD1. The CDR3 is made up of 14 amino acids. V lost 4 bases, J lost 2 bases, and 3 bases stayed unmatched. Per germline, CDR1 MNHEY and CDR2 SVGAGI. Here the CDR3 DNA reads TGTGCCAGCAGTTCCGGGACAGACACAGATACGCAGTATTTT. Its translation is CASSSGTDTDTQYF.

This chain uses TRBV27 with TRBJ2-3; D may be TRBD1 or TRBD2 (5 bases each). Trimming cost V 5 bases and J 2 bases, with 14 bases left between them. This CDR3 is 15 amino acids long. CDR1 and CDR2 from the germline V gene are MNHEY and SMNVEV (reference sequence). CDR3: CASSNRGPNTDTQYF. The CDR3 nucleotides are TGTGCCAGCAGTAATCGGGGCCCGAACACAGATACGCAGTATTTT.

A note on this clone: An end of the junction does not agree with germline; a read error may underlie this. The chain uses TRBV7-7 and TRBJ2-2; no reliable D call. The CDR3 runs 16 residues. The germline V gene has CDR1 SSHAT and CDR2 FNYEAQ (reference sequence). In DNA form, the CDR3 reads TGTGCTAGCAGCTTAGTAGCAGGCACGAACACCGGGGAGCTGTTTTTT. Its protein product is CASSLVAGTNTGELFF.

This rearrangement joins TRBV28 to TRBJ2-1; D remains ambiguous. Trimming took off 7 bases at V and 5 bases at J, with 12 bases between the two ends. The germline gives CDR1 MDHEN, CDR2 SYDVKM. The CDR3 spans 13 residues. CDR3 loop: CASTNSANNEQFF. CDR3 DNA: TGTGCCAGCACCAACTCGGCAAACAATGAGCAGTTCTTC.

The gene calls are TRBV19 and TRBJ1-1; D call uncertain. The CDR3 runs 15 residues. Trimming shortened V by 6 bases and J by 1 base, and 15 bases separated the two germline ends. Germline lookup yields CDR1 LNHDA and CDR2 SQIVND (reference sequence). The CDR3 region is CASRGLGRKNTEAFF. The CDR3 DNA reads TGTGCCAGTAGGGGCCTAGGGAGGAAGAACACTGAAGCTTTCTTT.

J is TRBJ1-2 and V is TRBV28; no clear D gene. Germline CDR1 reads MDHEN; CDR2 reads SYDVKM. V lost 3 bases and J 8 bases, leaving 13 bases between the germline ends. The CDR3 covers 13 residues. CDR3: CASSFRQLGGYTF. As DNA, the CDR3 is TGTGCCAGCAGTTTTAGACAATTAGGCGGCTACACCTTC.